Listed here is a single T cell receptor (beta chain). This clonotype was found a few times. No cognate antigen has been identified for it. No clone much larger than this one lies a single base away; base qualities are absent. The data derive from a study of post-analysis software for immune sequencing data (dated by TCRdb to between 2015 and 2017). Turning to the overall study: The recorded disease courses included relapsing-remitting, secondary progressive and progressive-relapsing multiple sclerosis, and some patients had no subtype annotation. Patient repertoires were compared against around twelve previously published healthy control repertoires from donors aged 6 to 25 years. A subset of samples was prepared in parallel using single-end sample barcoding, then pooled and co-amplified after Illumina adapter ligation. Overall study outcomes, separate from this receptor: Normalized Chao1 diversity was significantly lower in multiple sclerosis patients than controls, suggesting substantial peripheral T-cell clonal expansion. The control group was slightly older than the multiple sclerosis patient group. When samples were clustered directly using the F measure, samples prepared in the same batch co-clustered strongly, which prompted a batch-effect correction.

TCR beta repertoires were profiled from peripheral blood of roughly 13 young patients with multiple sclerosis to demonstrate the VDJtools post-analysis software. The multiple sclerosis patients were children and adolescents ranging in age from roughly 6 to 15 years. Library preparation used PCR. The run used an Illumina HiSeq 2500. To reduce PCR and sequencing biases, unique molecular identifiers were incorporated into the TCR beta cDNA libraries. Every 1 to 10 million input T cells yielded about 500,000 cDNA molecules, meaning each molecule approximated one T cell. The patient libraries were prepared and sequenced with the same protocol used for the earlier healthy control dataset. Within a given batch, samples were prepared together, multiplexed and sequenced on the same HiSeq lane. Per the source publication's procedure: Raw barcoded reads were processed with MIGEC, and single-read molecular identifier groups were discarded before consensus assembly and CDR3 extraction. VDJtools was used for post-analysis of the clonotype tables, with diversity normalized by down-sampling every dataset to the smallest sample size. In repertoire overlap clustering, CDR3 amino acid sequences, but not nucleotide sequences, were matched to correct batch-related cross-sample contamination. Clones were called with MiXCR by TCRdb after fastp trimmed the public reads at Q25, and only in-frame beta chains were retained. Identical CDR3 proteins give one entry, which carries the most common genes and DNA. These V and J calls derive from TCRdb rather than the authors' analysis. In all, the sample holds around 710,000 distinct CDR3 sequences, and about half of those were seen once. In total, the top ten clones hold roughly 5.2% of the sample.

The clonotype originates from a girl aged 10 to 17 with multiple sclerosis. Sequenced: blood.

The bases are TGTGCCAGCAGCTGGGGGGACAGCCAAAATGAAAAACTGTTTTTT. This yields the protein CASSWGDSQNEKLFF. The rearranged segments are TRBV7-9 and TRBJ1-4, and 7 junctional nucleotides match TRBD1. CDR1 and CDR2 are drawn from the germline V gene (reference sequence): SEHNR, FQNEAQ. The CDR3 holds 15 amino acids from the cysteine to the phenylalanine. Only CDR3 DNA remains: 45 bases, in frame from the first base. Compared with germline, V lacks 4 bases and J lacks 5 bases; bases without a gene match: 7.